These 25 T cell receptor beta chains originate from one sample sequenced in a study of control samples from healthy donors and cancer patients. The repertoire was sequenced with immunoSEQ multiplex PCR; TCRdb's copy has only in-frame clones and lacks some. The sample gives hundreds of thousands of clones, 90% of which show up once; roughly 6.4% is in the top ten. Sequencing was carried out using PBMCs. Source of these receptors: a man aged 40-55 years with head and neck cancer.

A remark on this clone: At one of its ends the junction is not consistent with the germline gene, which may arise from a read error. V usage is TRBV25-1 and J usage is TRBJ1-2; D gene ambiguous. The germline V gene encodes CDR1 MGHDK and CDR2 SYGVNS. The CDR3 is made up of 12 amino acids. CDR3 protein: CASSGGHYGYAF. CDR3 nucleotides: TGTGCCAGCAGTGGCGGGCACTATGGCTACGCCTTC.

As for this clone: Other DNA variants within this sample encode the same CDR3. The rearrangement uses TRBV7-9 and TRBJ2-1; D may be TRBD1 (5 bases). Germline V gene sequence: CDR1 SEHNR, CDR2 FQNEAQ (reference sequence). This CDR3 comprises 15 residues. V gave up 3 bases and J gave up 0 bases, with 9 bases separating them. In DNA form, the CDR3 reads TGTGCCAGCAGCTTGCAGGGTAGCTCCTACAATGAGCAGTTCTTC. Its translation: CASSLQGSSYNEQFF.

DNA for the CDR3: TGTGCCAGCAGTGAGGGTGCAAGCACTGAAGCTTTCTTT. Protein product: CASSEGASTEAFF. This rearrangement joins TRBV25-1 to TRBJ1-1; D is unclear. Germline lookup yields CDR1 MGHDK and CDR2 SYGVNS. V gave up 3 bases and J gave up 4 bases, with 9 bases separating them. The CDR3 length is 13 residues.

This clone showed up just once. V is TRBV2 and J is TRBJ1-1; perhaps TRBD1 as D (6 bases). V shed 7 bases and J shed 4 bases, with 7 bases lying between them. The CDR3 contains 11 residues. CDR1 and CDR2 from the germline V gene are SNHLY and FYNNEI. CDR3 DNA: TGTGCCAGCAAGGGGGGCACTGAAGCTTTCTTT. This encodes CASKGGTEAFF.

The chain uses TRBV7-3 and TRBJ2-1; 8 positions agree with TRBD1. CDR1 and CDR2 (germline): SGHTA, FQGTGA. The CDR3 loop spans 16 amino acids. The V segment lost 5 bases and the J segment 3 bases; nucleotides outside the gene matches: 9. CDR3 in amino acids: CASSPTRQGNYNEQFF. The CDR3 DNA is TGTGCCAGCAGCCCGACCCGACAGGGGAACTACAATGAGCAGTTCTTC.

The genes are TRBV5-4 and TRBJ2-7; 8 nucleotides line up with TRBD2. The CDR3 is 15 amino acids. V trimming: 2 bases; J trimming: 1 base; junction bases outside the gene matches: 5. Germline values: CDR1 SGHNT, CDR2 YYREEE (reference sequence). The chain's CDR3 is CASSLPGGRSYEQYF. For the CDR3, the DNA is TGTGCCAGCAGCTTACCGGGGGGGAGATCCTACGAGCAGTACTTC.

The V call is TRBV2, the J call TRBJ2-5, with 8 bases matching TRBD2. This CDR3 comprises 15 residues. The ends lost 2 bases at V and 5 bases at J; junction bases unmatched: 7. The germline V gene has CDR1 SNHLY and CDR2 FYNNEI. CDR3 sequence (DNA): TGTGCCAGCAGTGAAAACCGGGAGGGCTGGGAGACCCAGTACTTC. It yields the protein CASSENREGWETQYF.

The chain recombines TRBV6-2 or TRBV6-3 with TRBJ1-1, with no clear D. The CDR3 totals 12 residues. Germline-derived CDR1 and CDR2 are MNHEY and SVGEGT. Trimming took 3 bases from V and 6 from J, leaving 8 bases between them. The CDR3 loop reads CASSYYRAEAFF. For the CDR3, the DNA is TGTGCCAGCAGTTATTACAGAGCTGAAGCTTTCTTT.

The chain has TRBV3-1 (or the pseudogene TRBV3-2) and TRBJ2-2; the D is unclear. Germline V CDR1 and CDR2: LGHDT, YNNKEL (reference sequence). Trimming left V 7 bases short and J 5 bases short, with 17 bases between. The CDR3 is 15 amino acids. This CDR3 reads CASTPRGAFTGELFF. DNA of the CDR3: TGTGCCAGCACCCCCCGCGGCGCCTTTACCGGGGAGCTGTTTTTT.

This chain links TRBV7-2 with TRBJ2-7, with 7 bases aligning to TRBD1. J lost 4 bases, V lost 5 bases, and 14 bases had no gene match. In germline, CDR1 is SGHTA, CDR2 FQGNSA. CDR3 size: 16 residues. The CDR3 DNA sequence: TGTGCCAGCAGCCAGCAAGGGGGCGCCCTAGGATACGAGCAGTACTTC. It translates to CASSQQGGALGYEQYF. Drawing the rest from reference TRBV7-2 and TRBJ2-7, the complete variable domain is GAGVSQSPSNKVTEKGKDVELRCDPISGHTALYWYRQSLGQGLEFLIYFQGNSAPDKSGLPSDRFSAERTGGSVSTLTIQRTQQEDSAVYLCASSQQGGALGYEQYFGPGTRLTVT.

This rearrangement joins TRBV28 to TRBJ2-5, with 9 positions matching TRBD1. V was clipped by 5 bases and J by 5 bases; unmatched bases: 3. Germline CDR1 reads MDHEN; CDR2 reads SYDVKM. The CDR3 loop spans 13 amino acids. The CDR3 DNA reads TGTGCCAGCAGTCGGACAGGGGCGGAGACCCAGTACTTC. As protein: CASSRTGAETQYF.

This chain uses TRBV24-1 with TRBJ1-5; 10 nucleotides align to TRBD1. V was pared by 5 bases and J by 5 bases, with 8 bases of the junction left unmatched. Germline CDR1 is KGHDR and CDR2 is SFDVKD. The CDR3 totals 16 residues. The CDR3, as DNA: TGTGCCACCAGTGCCTCTGGACAGGGGGTAGATCAGCCCCAGCATTTT. Translated, it gives CATSASGQGVDQPQHF.

This CDR3 reads CASSLGGTGDTDTQYF. Here the CDR3 DNA reads TGCGCCAGCAGCTTAGGGGGGACAGGGGACACAGATACGCAGTATTTT. The V gene is TRBV5-1, the J gene TRBJ2-3; 10 bases map to TRBD1. The germline V gene encodes CDR1 SGHRS and CDR2 YFSETQ. The CDR3 consists of 16 residues. V lost 2 bases to trimming and J lost 2 bases; unmatched junction nucleotides: 5.

The chain uses TRBV6-5 and TRBJ2-5, with a weak D call TRBD2 (6 bases). CDR3 length: 15 residues. Germline V gene lookup returns CDR1 MNHEY and CDR2 SVGAGI. V lost 2 bases, J lost 4 bases, and 14 bases lay in between. The CDR3 loop reads CASSYTTSFGETQYF. The CDR3 DNA follows: TGTGCCAGCAGTTACACTACTAGCTTCGGAGAGACCCAGTACTTC.

This chain links TRBV27 with TRBJ1-4; D might be TRBD1 (5 bases). Per the germline V gene, CDR1 is MNHEY and CDR2 is SMNVEV (reference sequence). CDR3 size: 15 residues. V lost 2 bases, J lost 8 bases, and 15 bases lay in between. CDR3: CASSLAWQGREKLFF. The CDR3 coding sequence is TGTGCCAGCAGTTTAGCGTGGCAGGGTCGCGAAAAACTGTTTTTT.

The chain has TRBV12-5 and TRBJ2-1; 11 bases align to TRBD1. The CDR3 totals 14 residues. CDR1 LGHNT and CDR2 FRNRAP come from the germline V gene. V was clipped by 6 bases and J by 6 bases; unmatched bases: 4. The CDR3 sequence: CASGWDRGANEQFF. The CDR3 DNA follows: TGTGCTAGTGGATGGGACAGGGGGGCCAATGAGCAGTTCTTC.

This sequence joins TRBV4-1 and TRBJ2-7, with 9 bases aligning to TRBD1. The ends lost 6 bases at V and 4 bases at J; junction bases unmatched: 19. This CDR3 is 18 amino acids long. CDR1 is MGHRA, CDR2 YSYEKL, per germline. CDR3 nucleotide sequence: TGCGCCAGCAGTTCGGCCTTAGGGGATGGACAGGGGTGGTACGAGCAGTACTTC. Residues: CASSSALGDGQGWYEQYF.

The chain is built from TRBV2 and TRBJ1-4; D not certain. CDR1 and CDR2 from the germline V gene are SNHLY and FYNNEI. Trimming pared 8 bases from V and 4 bases from J, leaving 5 bases between. The CDR3 has 11 amino acids. DNA for the CDR3: TGTGCCAGCCGTCTTAATGAAAAACTGTTTTTT. This codes for CASRLNEKLFF.

This sequence joins TRBV20-1 and TRBJ1-5; no firm D call. Looked up from germline, CDR1 is DFQATT and CDR2 is SNEGSKA (reference sequence). Trimming stripped 3 bases from V and 0 bases from J, with 6 bases between. The CDR3 contains 13 residues. The CDR3 sequence is CSASAFSNQPQHF. DNA for the CDR3: TGCAGTGCTAGTGCCTTTAGCAATCAGCCCCAGCATTTT.

CDR3 DNA: TGCAGCGTTTTGACGACAGGGGGAGATACGCAGTATTTT. It yields the protein CSVLTTGGDTQYF. The genes are TRBV29-1 and TRBJ2-3; 9 bases are a match to TRBD1. Trimming cost V 5 bases and J 5 bases; bases outside gene matches: 5. The CDR3 runs 13 residues. The germline gives CDR1 SQVTM, CDR2 ANQGSEA.

This clone was detected only once. The V and J genes are TRBV7-2 and TRBJ2-7; D remains ambiguous. The germline CDR1 and CDR2 sequences are SGHTA and FQGNSA. The CDR3 runs 15 residues. Trimming shortened V by 4 bases and J by 2 bases, and 15 bases separated the two germline ends. The CDR3 DNA sequence: TGTGCCAGCAGCTCCGAAGCTAGAGTCCCCTACGAGCAGTACTTC. It specifies CASSSEARVPYEQYF. The complete variable domain, with remaining parts taken from reference TRBV7-2 and TRBJ2-7, reads GAGVSQSPSNKVTEKGKDVELRCDPISGHTALYWYRQSLGQGLEFLIYFQGNSAPDKSGLPSDRFSAERTGGSVSTLTIQRTQQEDSAVYLCASSSEARVPYEQYFGPGTRLTVT.

A few counts support this clone. Other DNA sequences in the sample encode the same CDR3. The V gene is TRBV5-1, the J gene TRBJ1-5; perhaps TRBD1 as D (6 bases). This CDR3 contains 14 residues. V was shortened by 0 bases and J by 6 bases, with 10 bases between the two germline ends. Germline CDR1 reads SGHRS; CDR2 reads YFSETQ. The CDR3 loop is CASSLGQGSQPQHF. CDR3 DNA sequence: TGCGCCAGCAGCTTGGGCCAGGGGAGTCAGCCCCAGCATTTT.

CDR3 in DNA: TGTGCCAGCAGTTTGAAGACAGGAGGGTATGGCTACACCTTC. It codes for CASSLKTGGYGYTF. V is TRBV28 and J is TRBJ1-2; possibly TRBD1 for D (6 bases). The germline V gene has CDR1 MDHEN and CDR2 SYDVKM. V lost 3 bases and J 5 bases, leaving 13 bases between the germline ends. The CDR3 is made up of 14 amino acids.

J is TRBJ1-6 and V is TRBV6-5, with a possible D match to TRBD1 (5 bases). The CDR3 is 16 residues long. V dropped 4 bases and J dropped 1 base, with 11 bases sitting between them. Germline CDR1 reads MNHEY; CDR2 reads SVGAGI. CDR3 region: CASSSQGGSYNSPLHF. The CDR3 coding sequence is TGTGCCAGCAGTTCCCAGGGTGGGTCCTATAATTCACCCCTCCACTTT.

The chain is built from TRBV19 and TRBJ1-2, with D possibly being TRBD1 (5 bases). Trimming shortened V by 4 bases and J by 4 bases, and 19 bases separated the two germline ends. The CDR3 covers 16 residues. Per germline, CDR1 LNHDA and CDR2 SQIVND (reference sequence). The CDR3 reads CASSTLQAGVRYGYTF. The CDR3 coding sequence is TGTGCCAGTAGTACACTCCAGGCGGGGGTGCGCTATGGCTACACCTTC.